Listed below are T cell receptor beta chains from one sample, sequenced in a study of blood T cell dynamics during melanoma immunotherapy. TCRdb's table, derived via immunoSEQ multiplex PCR, lists solely in-frame clones and lacks some. The sample holds 17,000 or so clones, roughly four fifths seen once. The material was blood, obtained from a patient treated with checkpoint blockade. These receptors originate from a human donor with melanoma. Each CDR3 is given with its conserved first and last residue. A D gene is named only where the DNA matches it firmly. For some rows the clone size is stated as once, few or many, or as a class when expanded; others skip it.

-	TRBV9	TRBD2	TRBJ2-1	CASSVEGLAGYEQFF	TGTGCCAGCAGCGTAGAGGGACTAGCGGGGTATGAGCAGTTCTTC
-	TRBV5-5	-	TRBJ2-6	CASSLTANSGANVLTF	TGTGCCAGCAGCTTGACCGCAAACTCTGGGGCCAACGTCCTGACTTTC
-	TRBV4-3	-	TRBJ2-7	CASSQDRALTYEQYF	TGCGCCAGCAGCCAAGATCGGGCCTTGACCTACGAGCAGTACTTC
-	TRBV4-2	TRBD2	TRBJ2-2	CASSQEYWASSGRAGDLFF	TGTGCCAGCAGCCAAGAATACTGGGCGTCTAGCGGGAGGGCCGGGGACCTGTTTTTT
-	TRBV19	-	TRBJ1-2	CASSFNREAGYTF	TGTGCCAGTAGTTTCAACAGGGAAGCAGGCTACACCTTC
-	TRBV21-1	-	TRBJ2-5	CASSNSGWETQYF	TGTGCCAGCAGCAACAGCGGCTGGGAGACCCAGTACTTC
-	TRBV7-2	-	TRBJ2-5	CASSLVSKGGETQYF	TGTGCCAGCAGCTTAGTCAGCAAAGGAGGGGAGACCCAGTACTTC
-	TRBV28	-	TRBJ2-7	CASSPEGVVSEQYF	TGTGCCAGCAGTCCAGAGGGGGTGGTCAGCGAGCAGTACTTC
-	TRBV7-3	-	TRBJ2-3	CASSPRVADTQYF	TGTGCCAGCAGCCCTCGAGTCGCTGATACGCAGTATTTT
few	TRBV7-6	-	TRBJ2-7	CASSLASAYEQYF	TGTGCCAGCAGCTTAGCGTCGGCCTACGAGCAGTACTTC
-	TRBV28	-	TRBJ2-3	CASSSPQRSTDTQYF	TGTGCCAGCAGTTCCCCCCAGCGGAGCACAGATACGCAGTATTTT
-	TRBV2	-	TRBJ2-3	CASSESPRGADTQYF	TGTGCCAGCAGTGAATCGCCCAGGGGGGCGGATACGCAGTATTTT
-	TRBV6-4	TRBD2	TRBJ2-2	CASSDSLTSGTTGELFF	TGTGCCAGCAGTGACTCTCTAACTAGCGGGACCACCGGGGAGCTGTTTTTT
few	TRBV29-1	-	TRBJ2-7	CSVNLPGRPVYEQYF	TGCAGCGTAAACCTACCGGGACGGCCGGTCTACGAGCAGTACTTC
-	TRBV7-2	-	TRBJ1-4	CASSLSSPGVMEKLFF	TGTGCCAGCAGCTTATCTTCTCCAGGAGTAATGGAAAAACTGTTTTTT
-	TRBV9	-	TRBJ2-7	CASSGRADEQYF	TGTGCCAGCAGCGGGCGGGCCGACGAGCAGTACTTC
-	TRBV5-8	-	TRBJ2-6	CASSLEGSGANVLTF	TGTGCCAGCAGCTTGGAAGGCTCTGGGGCCAACGTCCTGACTTTC
-	TRBV6-4	-	TRBJ2-3	CASSKSYLSTDTQYF	TGTGCCAGCTCAAAGTCGTACCTTAGCACAGATACGCAGTATTTT
once	TRBV9	-	TRBJ2-1	CASSVSGTNEQFF	TGTGCCAGCAGCGTATCTGGCACCAATGAGCAGTTCTTC
-	TRBV11-2	TRBD2	TRBJ2-7	CASSFTSGGEPYEQYF	TGTGCCAGCAGCTTCACTAGCGGGGGCGAACCTTACGAGCAGTACTTC
-	TRBV4-2	-	TRBJ2-2	CASSQGGVNTGELFF	TGTGCCAGCAGCCAAGGGGGGGTAAACACCGGGGAGCTGTTTTTT
-	TRBV28	-	TRBJ2-2	CASSLITLPGELFF	TGTGCCAGCAGTTTAATAACCCTCCCCGGGGAGCTGTTTTTT
-	TRBV19	TRBD2	TRBJ2-3	CASSTSGSSDTQYF	TGTGCCAGTAGTACTAGCGGGAGTTCGGATACGCAGTATTTT
-	TRBV28	-	TRBJ2-7	CASSKDRLIRLGYEQYF	TGTGCCAGCAGCAAAGACCGGCTAATCCGGCTAGGTTACGAGCAGTACTTC
-	TRBV5-1	-	TRBJ2-1	CASSFRQGDEQFF	TGCGCCAGCAGCTTTCGGCAGGGCGATGAGCAGTTCTTC
-	TRBV4-1	TRBD1	TRBJ1-2	CASSQSAGTGGDDGYTF	TGCGCCAGCAGCCAATCAGCCGGGACAGGGGGCGATGATGGCTACACCTTC
once	TRBV7-2	-	TRBJ2-5	CASSLGSPDSRIQYF	TGTGCCAGCAGCCTCGGCTCGCCGGACTCCCGGATCCAGTACTTC
-	TRBV30	-	TRBJ2-3	CAWRRAGTDTQYF	TGTGCCTGGAGAAGGGCCGGCACAGATACGCAGTATTTT
-	TRBV11-3	-	TRBJ2-1	CASSLVMGSSSYNEQFF	TGTGCCAGCAGCTTAGTGATGGGGAGCAGCTCCTACAATGAGCAGTTCTTC
-	TRBV9	TRBD2	TRBJ2-3	CASSSRLAGGSDTQYF	TGTGCCAGCAGCTCAAGACTAGCGGGAGGGTCAGATACGCAGTATTTT
-	TRBV20-1	TRBD2	TRBJ2-1	CSAERGNEQFF	TGCAGTGCCGAGCGGGGTAATGAGCAGTTCTTC
-	TRBV5-1	-	TRBJ1-2	CASRLSSDGYTF	TGCGCCAGCAGATTGAGTTCCGATGGCTACACCTTC
-	TRBV7-3	-	TRBJ2-3	CASSLIDTQYF	TGTGCCAGCAGCTTAATAGATACGCAGTATTTT
-	TRBV6-6	-	TRBJ1-6	CASSYSVGLRLF	TGTGCCAGCAGTTACTCGGTAGGGCTGCGACTCTTT
few	TRBV9	-	TRBJ1-2	CASSLPPQDGYTF	TGTGCCAGCAGCTTACCTCCGCAAGATGGCTACACCTTC
-	TRBV11-2	-	TRBJ2-3	CASRNTFTDTQYF	TGTGCCAGCAGGAATACCTTCACAGATACGCAGTATTTT
-	TRBV18	-	TRBJ2-1	CASSSKAKDNEQFF	TGTGCCAGCTCAAGTAAGGCTAAGGACAATGAGCAGTTCTTC
-	TRBV7-8	-	TRBJ1-5	CASSFYGLSNQPQHF	TGTGCCAGCAGCTTTTATGGGCTGAGCAATCAGCCCCAGCATTTT
once	TRBV27	TRBD2	TRBJ2-1	CASSLRAGGAHNEQFF	TGTGCCAGCAGTTTAAGGGCGGGGGGCGCCCACAATGAGCAGTTCTTC
-	TRBV6-6	-	TRBJ1-5	CASSLDRPPQHF	TGTGCCAGCAGTCTCGACAGGCCACCCCAGCATTTT
-	TRBV13	TRBD1	TRBJ2-2	CASSLGQLGTGELFF	TGTGCCAGCAGCTTGGGACAGCTGGGCACCGGGGAGCTGTTTTTT
-	TRBV4-3	-	TRBJ1-2	CASSQDGRNYGYTF	TGCGCCAGCAGCCAAGATGGGCGTAACTATGGCTACACCTTC
medium-sized	TRBV7-9	TRBD2	TRBJ2-3	CASSSSGRTDTQYF	TGTGCCAGCAGCTCTAGCGGGAGGACAGATACGCAGTATTTT
once	TRBV11-3	-	TRBJ1-6	CASSSRWTEDNSPLHF	TGTGCCAGCAGCTCCCGATGGACAGAAGATAATTCACCCCTCCACTTT
-	TRBV29-1	TRBD2	TRBJ2-7	CSVGLSGHYEQYF	TGCAGCGTTGGACTTAGCGGGCACTACGAGCAGTACTTC
-	TRBV7-9	-	TRBJ1-1	CASSPPGRLSTNTEAFF	TGTGCCAGCAGCCCGCCCGGACGTCTTTCAACTAACACTGAAGCTTTCTTT
-	TRBV11-2	TRBD1	TRBJ2-2	CASSLQGQGGGELFF	TGTGCCAGCAGCTTACAGGGACAGGGAGGCGGGGAGCTGTTTTTT
-	TRBV5-1	-	TRBJ2-1	CASSPSLSSYNEQFF	TGCGCCAGCAGCCCCAGTTTGAGCTCCTACAATGAGCAGTTCTTC
-	TRBV6-6	-	TRBJ2-1	CASSFGGNEQFF	TGTGCCAGCAGTTTCGGAGGGAATGAGCAGTTCTTC
few	TRBV2	-	TRBJ2-7	CASSASSLNYEQYF	TGTGCCAGCAGCGCCTCTTCCCTGAACTACGAGCAGTACTTC
-	TRBV7-9	TRBD1	TRBJ1-6	CASSKTGTGGSPLHF	TGTGCCAGCAGCAAAACCGGGACAGGGGGATCACCCCTCCACTTT
-	TRBV28	-	TRBJ1-5	CASSLGGGGNQPQHF	TGTGCCAGCAGTTTGGGTGGGGGTGGCAATCAGCCCCAGCATTTT
-	TRBV28	-	TRBJ1-2	CASRPGPSRSYTF	TGTGCCAGCAGGCCGGGACCTTCTCGAAGCTACACCTTC